These 30 T cell receptor beta chains came from one sample sequenced in a study of blood T cell repertoires in COVID-19. The method was immunoSEQ multiplex PCR; TCRdb's version includes in-frame clones alone and lacks a portion of them. The sample records about 300,000 clones, around 87% being singletons. The specimen sequenced was peripheral blood. These receptors all come from a man between 65 and 85 years old with acute or convalescent COVID-19.

This clone was seen a single time. This chain links TRBV18 with TRBJ1-5; weak D call: TRBD1 (6 bases). CDR3 length: 16 residues. The ends were cut back, 0 bases at V and 0 bases at J, with 9 bases in the middle. Germline-derived CDR1 and CDR2 are KGHSH and LQKENI. The CDR3 reads CASSPPGGVSNQPQHF. The CDR3, as DNA: TGTGCCAGCTCACCACCAGGGGGGGTTAGCAATCAGCCCCAGCATTTT. Full variable domain (remainder filled in from reference TRBV18 and TRBJ1-5): NAGVMQNPRHLVRRRGQEARLRCSPMKGHSHVYWYRQLPEEGLKFMVYLQKENIIDESGMPKERFSAEFPKEGPSILRIQQVVRGDSAAYFCASSPPGGVSNQPQHFGDGTRLSIL.

The rearrangement joins TRBV4-2 to TRBJ2-5; 8 bases are a match to TRBD1. The CDR3 covers 15 residues. Germline V gene sequence: CDR1 LGHNA, CDR2 YNFKEQ. The junction had 6 bases not matched to a gene; V was cut back by 2 bases and J by 4 bases. CDR3 sequence: CASSQRTGQGETQYF. CDR3 DNA sequence: TGTGCCAGCAGCCAACGGACAGGGCAGGGAGAGACCCAGTACTTC.

The genes are TRBV4-3 and TRBJ2-5; D is unclear. The CDR3 length is 13 residues. The V gene lost 0 bases and the J gene lost 4 bases, with 6 bases spanning the gap. Germline CDR1 and CDR2: LGHNA and YSLEER. This chain's CDR3 is CASSQDHLETQYF. The CDR3 bases are TGCGCCAGCAGCCAAGATCATTTAGAGACCCAGTACTTC.

The genes are TRBV6-5 and TRBJ1-2; TRBD1 might be the D (5 bases). Trimming cost V 2 bases and J 5 bases, with 12 bases left between them. Per germline, CDR1 MNHEY and CDR2 SVGAGI. This CDR3 spans 14 amino acids. The CDR3 sequence is CASSYRGLEYGYTF. In nucleotides, the CDR3 is TGTGCCAGCAGTTACAGGGGCTTAGAATATGGCTACACCTTC.

V and J are TRBV19 and TRBJ2-5; D possibly corresponds to TRBD2 (6 bases). CDR1 and CDR2 (germline): LNHDA, SQIVND (reference sequence). V was shortened by 4 bases and J by 5 bases, with 11 bases between the two germline ends. CDR3 length equals 13 residues. CDR3 sequence: CASSTTSWETQYF. The CDR3 DNA reads TGTGCCAGTAGTACGACTAGTTGGGAGACCCAGTACTTC.

CDR3 protein: CASRAGTSGPYEQYF. Here the CDR3 DNA reads TGCGCCAGCAGGGCTGGGACTAGCGGACCATACGAGCAGTACTTC. The chain has TRBV10-2 and TRBJ2-7; TRBD2 agrees at 11 bases. The CDR3 totals 15 residues. Germline V gene sequence: CDR1 WSHSY, CDR2 SAAADI. J lost 4 bases, V lost 6 bases, and 8 bases had no gene match.

The chain couples TRBV28 to TRBJ1-2, with D unclear. The V end lost 6 bases, the J end lost 4 bases, and 3 bases lay between the germline ends. Germline V lookup: CDR1 MDHEN, CDR2 SYDVKM. This CDR3 is built from 10 residues. The CDR3 sequence: CASSGYGYTF. CDR3 nucleotide sequence: TGTGCCAGCAGCGGCTATGGCTACACCTTC.

The genes are TRBV5-4 and TRBJ2-5; 9 bases are shared with TRBD1. Looked up from germline, CDR1 is SGHNT and CDR2 is YYREEE (reference sequence). This CDR3 spans 15 amino acids. With 4 bases clipped from V and 5 bases from J, the junction kept 9 bases outside the gene matches. The CDR3 sequence: CASSVDRGGRETQYF. The CDR3 DNA sequence: TGTGCCAGCAGCGTTGACAGGGGGGGACGGGAGACCCAGTACTTC.

CDR3 residues: CAWSPTGVGEQFF. The DNA of the CDR3 is TGTGCCTGGAGTCCCACAGGGGTAGGTGAGCAGTTCTTC. J is TRBJ2-1 and V is TRBV30; the match to TRBD1 covers 7 bases. Germline CDR1 reads GTSNPN; CDR2 reads SVGIG (reference sequence). Trimming at V came to 2 bases and at J to 9 bases, leaving 7 bases not matched to a gene. The CDR3 sequence is 13 residues long.

This chain links TRBV2 with TRBJ1-2; tentative D call: TRBD1 (6 bases). V dropped 6 bases and J dropped 8 bases, with 19 bases sitting between them. CDR3 length: 14 amino acids. CDR1 is SNHLY, CDR2 FYNNEI, per germline. CDR3 in amino acids: CASSAIDRIGGYTF. In DNA, the CDR3 is TGTGCCAGCAGCGCCATTGACAGGATAGGAGGCTACACCTTC.

The chain carries TRBV28 and TRBJ1-1; 8 nucleotides line up with TRBD1. The length of the CDR3 is 14 residues. The V gene end was trimmed by 10 bases and the J gene end by 0 bases; junction bases not matched to a gene: 7. Germline loops: CDR1 MDHEN, CDR2 SYDVKM. CDR3 protein: CAIKPGQVNTEAFF. In DNA, the CDR3 is TGTGCCATCAAGCCGGGACAGGTGAACACTGAAGCTTTCTTT.

This clone was observed a handful of times. This chain uses TRBV7-2 with TRBJ1-2; 11 bases are shared with TRBD1. This CDR3 is built from 15 residues. Germline V gives CDR1 SGHTA, CDR2 FQGNSA. J lost 4 bases, V lost 5 bases, and 6 bases had no gene match. The CDR3 loop is CASSGRDRGSYGYTF. The CDR3 bases are TGTGCCAGCAGCGGACGGGACAGGGGGTCCTATGGCTACACCTTC.

V and J are TRBV5-4 and TRBJ2-4, with 7 positions matching TRBD2. The ends lost 2 bases at V and 2 bases at J; junction bases unmatched: 4. Germline assignment: CDR1 SGHNT and CDR2 YYREEE (reference sequence). The CDR3 has 15 residues. CDR3: CASSFGGGTKNIQYF. The CDR3 DNA is TGTGCCAGCAGCTTTGGGGGGGGTACCAAAAACATTCAGTACTTC.

The chain carries TRBV18 and TRBJ2-3; 12 positions agree with TRBD1. V shed 4 bases, J shed 4 bases, and the junction held 6 bases outside the gene matches. This CDR3 has 16 residues. CDR1 and CDR2 from the germline V gene are KGHSH and LQKENI. CDR3: CASSLTGTGGPDTQYF. CDR3 coding DNA: TGTGCCAGCTCACTCACCGGGACAGGGGGCCCAGATACGCAGTATTTT.

V gene TRBV18 combines with J gene TRBJ1-2; tentative D call: TRBD1 (5 bases). Trimming took off 3 bases at V and 6 bases at J, with 14 bases between the two ends. CDR3 length: 14 residues. Germline loops: CDR1 KGHSH, CDR2 LQKENI. The chain's CDR3 is CASSPMKGRNGYTF. CDR3 nucleotides: TGTGCCAGCTCACCTATGAAGGGGCGGAATGGCTACACCTTC.

This chain connects TRBV19 to TRBJ1-4, with 9 bases that match TRBD1. This CDR3 region has 15 residues. Trimming removed 3 bases from V and 3 bases from J; junction bases left unmatched: 2. Looked up from germline, CDR1 is LNHDA and CDR2 is SQIVND (reference sequence). The CDR3 here is CASSMGTGPNEKLFF. The DNA for the CDR3 is TGTGCCAGTAGTATGGGGACAGGGCCTAATGAAAAACTGTTTTTT.

The chain carries TRBV20-1 and TRBJ2-7; D gene uncertain. Per germline, CDR1 DFQATT and CDR2 SNEGSKA (reference sequence). The CDR3 is made up of 11 amino acids. The germline V and J ends were trimmed by 3 bases and 4 bases, with 7 bases remaining between them. The CDR3 DNA is TGCAGTGCTAGCCCCGGGTACGAGCAGTACTTC. This sequence encodes CSASPGYEQYF.

The J gene is TRBJ2-2, the V gene TRBV4-3, with 8 bases that match TRBD2. The germline V gene encodes CDR1 LGHNA and CDR2 YSLEER. The CDR3 is 15 residues long. Trimming cost V 5 bases and J 7 bases; bases outside gene matches: 9. The CDR3 DNA sequence: TGCGCCAGCAGCGAGACCGGGAGGGGAGGCGGGGAGCTGTTTTTT. Protein sequence: CASSETGRGGGELFF.

V is TRBV3-1 (or the pseudogene TRBV3-2) and J is TRBJ2-1, with 7 bases aligning to TRBD2. Germline CDR1 and CDR2: LGHDT and YNNKEL (reference sequence). J was trimmed by 3 bases and V by 4 bases; bases with no gene match: 12. The CDR3 has 17 amino acids. The CDR3 bases are TGTGCCAGCAGCCGGTACGAGAGCGGGACCAGCTACAATGAGCAGTTCTTC. This sequence encodes CASSRYESGTSYNEQFF.

The CDR3 DNA reads as TGTGCCAGCAGCCCCGACGGGAGCGGGAACACTGAAGCTTTCTTT. Protein sequence: CASSPDGSGNTEAFF. V usage is TRBV3-1 (or the pseudogene TRBV3-2) and J usage is TRBJ1-1; D call uncertain. Trimming took 4 bases from V and 1 from J, leaving 13 bases between them. The CDR3 sequence is 15 residues long. Germline V gene sequence: CDR1 LGHDT, CDR2 YNNKEL (reference sequence).

V usage is TRBV5-4 and J usage is TRBJ2-5; 8 nucleotides align to TRBD2. V lost 0 bases, J lost 3 bases, and 7 bases stayed unmatched. The CDR3 covers 16 residues. Per the germline V gene, CDR1 is SGHNT and CDR2 is YYREEE (reference sequence). CDR3 in amino acids: CASSLVNTGGEETQYF. CDR3 sequence (DNA): TGTGCCAGCAGCTTGGTCAACACGGGAGGGGAAGAGACCCAGTACTTC.

The CDR3 DNA reads as TGTGCCAGCAGCTTCGAGCGGGGGGAGCGGCAGTACTTC. It codes for CASSFERGERQYF. This rearrangement joins TRBV5-6 to TRBJ2-7; TRBD2 matches at 9 bases. Germline V CDR1 and CDR2: SGHDT, YYEEEE. With 2 bases clipped from V and 9 bases from J, the junction kept 6 bases outside the gene matches. This CDR3 has 13 amino acids.

Written as DNA, the CDR3 is TGTGCCAGCAGTTACTCCACAGACTACGAGCAGTACTTC. Its protein is CASSYSTDYEQYF. The rearrangement joins TRBV6-5 to TRBJ2-7; D is ambiguous. V was pared by 0 bases and J by 3 bases, with 6 bases between. Looked up from germline, CDR1 is MNHEY and CDR2 is SVGAGI. The CDR3 totals 13 residues.

This sequence joins TRBV5-6 and TRBJ2-1, with 8 positions matching TRBD2. V dropped 1 base and J dropped 6; count of bases not matched to a gene: 3. The CDR3 spans 14 residues. The germline CDR1 and CDR2 sequences are SGHDT and YYEEEE. This chain's CDR3 is CASSLTSGVNEQFF. In nucleotides, the CDR3 is TGTGCCAGCAGCTTGACTAGCGGAGTCAATGAGCAGTTCTTC.

The V gene is TRBV4-1, the J gene TRBJ2-7; 11 positions match TRBD2. Unmatched junction bases numbered 7, after V lost 4 bases and J lost 2 bases. Germline V lookup: CDR1 MGHRA, CDR2 YSYEKL. This CDR3 has 16 amino acids. The DNA of the CDR3 is TGCGCCAGCAGCCCAGCGGGACTAGCGGCCCCCTACGAGCAGTACTTC. Translated: CASSPAGLAAPYEQYF.

This clone was observed a single time. V and J are TRBV5-1 and TRBJ1-3; D unresolved. In germline, CDR1 is SGHRS, CDR2 YFSETQ. The CDR3 runs to 16 residues. Trimming cost V 0 bases and J 0 bases, with 10 bases left between them. The CDR3 is CASSLGGLASGNTIYF. CDR3 sequence (DNA): TGCGCCAGCAGCTTGGGCGGCTTAGCCTCTGGAAACACCATATATTTT.

J is TRBJ1-1 and V is TRBV20-1; D call uncertain. Germline assignment: CDR1 DFQATT and CDR2 SNEGSKA (reference sequence). This CDR3 contains 14 residues. The germline V and J ends were trimmed by 3 bases and 1 base, with 12 bases remaining between them. CDR3 nucleotides: TGCAGTGCTAGTAGCCTCGAGGGGAACACTGAAGCTTTCTTT. It specifies CSASSLEGNTEAFF.

The V call is TRBV7-9, the J call TRBJ2-5; D not resolved. Germline loops: CDR1 SEHNR, CDR2 FQNEAQ (reference sequence). This CDR3 is 14 amino acids long. The germline V and J ends were trimmed by 4 bases and 1 base, with 10 bases remaining between them. CDR3 loop: CASSSTAIQETQYF. The CDR3 coding sequence is TGTGCCAGCAGCTCTACAGCTATCCAAGAGACCCAGTACTTC. Using reference TRBV7-9 and TRBJ2-5 for the parts outside the CDR3, the full variable domain is DTGVSQNPRHKITKRGQNVTFRCDPISEHNRLYWYRQTLGQGPEFLTYFQNEAQLEKSRLLSDRFSAERPKGSFSTLEIQRTEQGDSAMYLCASSSTAIQETQYFGPGTRLLVL.

This clone has only a few counts. The V and J genes are TRBV3-1 (or the pseudogene TRBV3-2) and TRBJ2-5, with a tentative D call TRBD1 (6 bases). Germline-derived CDR1 and CDR2 are LGHDT and YNNKEL (reference sequence). The CDR3 sequence is 15 residues long. V gave up 4 bases and J gave up 5 bases, with 17 bases separating them. Written as DNA, the CDR3 is TGTGCCAGCAGCCTACAGACAGGCACCAGGGAGACCCAGTACTTC. Translating it yields CASSLQTGTRETQYF.

This sequence joins TRBV10-1 and TRBJ2-3, with 7 bases matching TRBD2. The germline V gene encodes CDR1 WNHNN and CDR2 SYGVQD (reference sequence). The CDR3 sequence is 15 residues long. Germline trimming cut 3 bases from V and 0 bases from J; bases unmatched to any gene: 3. The CDR3 is CASSDSSGSTDTQYF. CDR3 sequence (DNA): TGCGCCAGCAGTGATTCTAGCGGAAGCACAGATACGCAGTATTTT.